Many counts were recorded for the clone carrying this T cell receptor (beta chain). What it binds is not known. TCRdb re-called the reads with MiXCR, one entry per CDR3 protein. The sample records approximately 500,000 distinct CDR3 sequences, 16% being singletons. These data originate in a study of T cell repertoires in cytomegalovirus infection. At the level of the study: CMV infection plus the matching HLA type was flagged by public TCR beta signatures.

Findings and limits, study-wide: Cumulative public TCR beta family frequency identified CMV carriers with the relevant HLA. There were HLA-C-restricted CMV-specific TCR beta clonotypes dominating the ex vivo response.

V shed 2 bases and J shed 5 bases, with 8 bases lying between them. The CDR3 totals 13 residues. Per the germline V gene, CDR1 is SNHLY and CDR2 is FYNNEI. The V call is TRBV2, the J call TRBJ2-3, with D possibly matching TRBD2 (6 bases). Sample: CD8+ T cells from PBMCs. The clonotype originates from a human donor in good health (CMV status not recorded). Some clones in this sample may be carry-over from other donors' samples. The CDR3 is CASSELAKDTQYF. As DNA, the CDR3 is TGTGCCAGCAGTGAACTAGCGAAAGATACGCAGTATTTT.